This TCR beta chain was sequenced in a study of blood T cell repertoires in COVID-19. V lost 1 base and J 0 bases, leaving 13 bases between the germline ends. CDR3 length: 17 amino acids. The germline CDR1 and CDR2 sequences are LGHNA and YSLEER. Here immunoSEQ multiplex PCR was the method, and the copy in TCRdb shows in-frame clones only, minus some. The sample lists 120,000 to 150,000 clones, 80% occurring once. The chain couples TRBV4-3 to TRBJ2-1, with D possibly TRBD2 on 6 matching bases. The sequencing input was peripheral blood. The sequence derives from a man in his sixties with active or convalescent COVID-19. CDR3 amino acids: CASSQVWRAASYNEQFF. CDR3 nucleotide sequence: TGCGCCAGCAGCCAAGTGTGGAGGGCCGCCTCCTACAATGAGCAGTTCTTC.